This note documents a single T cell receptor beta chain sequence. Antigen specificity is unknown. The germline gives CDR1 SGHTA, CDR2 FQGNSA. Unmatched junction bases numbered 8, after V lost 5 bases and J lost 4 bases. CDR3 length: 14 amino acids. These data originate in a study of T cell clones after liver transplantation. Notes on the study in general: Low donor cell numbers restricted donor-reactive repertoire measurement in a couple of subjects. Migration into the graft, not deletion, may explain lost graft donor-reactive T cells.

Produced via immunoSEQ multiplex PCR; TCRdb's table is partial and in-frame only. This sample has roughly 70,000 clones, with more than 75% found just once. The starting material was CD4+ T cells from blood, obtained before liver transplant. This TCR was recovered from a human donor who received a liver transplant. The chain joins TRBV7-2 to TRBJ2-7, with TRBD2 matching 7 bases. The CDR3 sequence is CASSPRQGGYEQYF. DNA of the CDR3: TGTGCCAGCAGCCCCCGGCAGGGAGGGTACGAGCAGTACTTC.